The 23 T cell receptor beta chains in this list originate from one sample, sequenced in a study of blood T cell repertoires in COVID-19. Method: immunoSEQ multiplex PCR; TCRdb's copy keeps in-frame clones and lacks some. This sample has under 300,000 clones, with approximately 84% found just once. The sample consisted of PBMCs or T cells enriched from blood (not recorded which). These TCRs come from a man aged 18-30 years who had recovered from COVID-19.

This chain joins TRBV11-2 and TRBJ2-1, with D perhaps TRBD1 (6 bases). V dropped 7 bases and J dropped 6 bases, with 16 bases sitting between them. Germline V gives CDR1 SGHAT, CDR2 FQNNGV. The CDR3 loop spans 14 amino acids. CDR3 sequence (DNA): TGTGCCAGCAATAGACAGGTCCCTAGCAATGAGCAGTTCTTC. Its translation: CASNRQVPSNEQFF. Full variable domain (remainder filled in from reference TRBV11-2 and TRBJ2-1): EAGVAQSPRYKIIEKRQSVAFWCNPISGHATLYWYQQILGQGPKLLIQFQNNGVVDDSQLPKDRFSAERLKGVDSTLKIQPAKLEDSAVYLCASNRQVPSNEQFFGPGTRLTVL.

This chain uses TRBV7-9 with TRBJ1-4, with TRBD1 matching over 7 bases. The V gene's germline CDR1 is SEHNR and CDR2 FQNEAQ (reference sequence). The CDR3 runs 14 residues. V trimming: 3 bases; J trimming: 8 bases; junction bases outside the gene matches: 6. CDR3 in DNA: TGTGCCAGCAGCTTTGTCCAACAGGGGGAAAAACTGTTTTTT. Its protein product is CASSFVQQGEKLFF.

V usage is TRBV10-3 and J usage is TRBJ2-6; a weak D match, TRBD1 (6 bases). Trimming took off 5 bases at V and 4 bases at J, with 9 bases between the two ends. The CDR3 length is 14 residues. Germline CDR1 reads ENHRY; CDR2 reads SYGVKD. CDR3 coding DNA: TGTGCCATCAGTACAGGGACCGGGGCCAACGTCCTGACTTTC. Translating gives CAISTGTGANVLTF.

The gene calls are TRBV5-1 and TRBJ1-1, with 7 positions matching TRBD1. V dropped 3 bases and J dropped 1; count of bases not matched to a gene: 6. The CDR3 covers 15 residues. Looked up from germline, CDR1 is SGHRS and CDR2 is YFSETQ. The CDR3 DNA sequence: TGCGCCAGCAGCTGGAGACAGGGTGGGAACACTGAAGCTTTCTTT. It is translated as CASSWRQGGNTEAFF.

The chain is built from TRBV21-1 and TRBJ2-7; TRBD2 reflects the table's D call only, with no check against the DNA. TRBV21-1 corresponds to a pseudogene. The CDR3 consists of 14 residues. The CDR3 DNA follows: TGTGCCAGCAGCAAAGAGAGGCCGACCTACGAGCAGTACTTC. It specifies CASSKERPTYEQYF.

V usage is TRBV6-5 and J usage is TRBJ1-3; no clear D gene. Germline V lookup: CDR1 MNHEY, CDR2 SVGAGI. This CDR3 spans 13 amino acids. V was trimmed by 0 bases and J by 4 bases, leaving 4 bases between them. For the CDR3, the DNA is TGTGCCAGCAGTTACTCTTCAGGAAACACCATATATTTT. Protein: CASSYSSGNTIYF.

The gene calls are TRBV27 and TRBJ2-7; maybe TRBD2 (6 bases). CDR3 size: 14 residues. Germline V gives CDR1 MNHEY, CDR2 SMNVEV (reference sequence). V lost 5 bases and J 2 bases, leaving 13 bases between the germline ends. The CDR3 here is CASSPGTFTYEQYF. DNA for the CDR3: TGTGCCAGCAGTCCGGGGACTTTTACCTACGAGCAGTACTTC.

The CDR3 DNA reads TGTGCCAGCAGCTTATTTTCGGGCTCCTACAATGAGCAGTTCTTC. Encoded protein: CASSLFSGSYNEQFF. V gene TRBV7-2 combines with J gene TRBJ2-1; D call uncertain. With 2 bases removed from V and 0 bases from J, the gap between germline ends came to 8 bases. CDR1 is SGHTA, CDR2 FQGNSA, per germline. The CDR3 extends over 15 amino acids.

The CDR3 sequence: CATGSGNNYNEQFF. The DNA of the CDR3 is TGTGCCACTGGGAGCGGAAACAATTACAATGAGCAGTTCTTC. The chain recombines TRBV24-1 with TRBJ2-1, with a possible D match to TRBD2 (5 bases). Germline CDR1 and CDR2: KGHDR and SFDVKD. This CDR3 is built from 14 residues. Between the trimmed V and J ends, which lost 10 bases and 4 bases, there was a span of 16 bases.

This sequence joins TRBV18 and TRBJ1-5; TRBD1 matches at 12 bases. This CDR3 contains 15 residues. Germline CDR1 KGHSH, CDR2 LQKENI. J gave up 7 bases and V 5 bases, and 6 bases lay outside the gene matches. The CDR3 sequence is CASSTGTGGGQPQHF. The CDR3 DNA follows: TGTGCCAGCTCAACCGGGACAGGGGGCGGGCAGCCCCAGCATTTT.

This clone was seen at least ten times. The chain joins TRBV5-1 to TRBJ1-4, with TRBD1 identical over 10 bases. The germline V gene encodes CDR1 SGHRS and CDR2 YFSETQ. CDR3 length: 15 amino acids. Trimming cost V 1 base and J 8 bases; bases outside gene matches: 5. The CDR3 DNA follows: TGCGCCAGCAGCTTGCATGGACAGGGGGGAGAAAAACTGTTTTTT. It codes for CASSLHGQGGEKLFF.

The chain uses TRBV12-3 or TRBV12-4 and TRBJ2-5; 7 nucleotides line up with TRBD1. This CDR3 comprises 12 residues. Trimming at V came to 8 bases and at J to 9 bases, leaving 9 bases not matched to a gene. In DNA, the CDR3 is TGTGCCAGCTCGATCACAGGGGTGGCCCAGTACTTC. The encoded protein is CASSITGVAQYF.

CDR3 sequence (DNA): TGTGCCAGCAGTTCACTCGCCTCCTACAATGAGCAGTTCTTC. Residues: CASSSLASYNEQFF. This chain links TRBV27 with TRBJ2-1; D uncertain. Trimming shortened V by 4 bases and J by 0 bases, and 7 bases separated the two germline ends. This CDR3 is 14 amino acids long. Looked up from germline, CDR1 is MNHEY and CDR2 is SMNVEV (reference sequence).

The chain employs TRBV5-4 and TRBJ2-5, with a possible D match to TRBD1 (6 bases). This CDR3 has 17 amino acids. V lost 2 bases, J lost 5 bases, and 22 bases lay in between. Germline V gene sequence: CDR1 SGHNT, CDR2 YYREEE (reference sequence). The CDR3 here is CASSFGQTGKGSETQYF. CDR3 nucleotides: TGTGCCAGCAGCTTTGGCCAGACAGGCAAAGGTTCCGAGACCCAGTACTTC.

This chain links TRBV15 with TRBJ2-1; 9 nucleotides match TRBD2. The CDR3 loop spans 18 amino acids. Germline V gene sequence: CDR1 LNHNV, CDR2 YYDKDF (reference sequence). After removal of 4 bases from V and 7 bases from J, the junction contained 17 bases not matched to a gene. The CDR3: CATSIPHHSGSIENEQFF. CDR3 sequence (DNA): TGTGCCACCAGCATCCCTCATCATAGCGGGAGTATCGAGAATGAGCAGTTCTTC.

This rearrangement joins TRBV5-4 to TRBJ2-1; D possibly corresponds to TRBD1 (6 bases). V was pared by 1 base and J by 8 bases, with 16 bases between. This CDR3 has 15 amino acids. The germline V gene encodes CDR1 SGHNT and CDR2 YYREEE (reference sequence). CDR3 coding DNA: TGTGCCAGCAGCTTGCCGGGGACACATAACCATGAGCAGTTCTTC. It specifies CASSLPGTHNHEQFF.

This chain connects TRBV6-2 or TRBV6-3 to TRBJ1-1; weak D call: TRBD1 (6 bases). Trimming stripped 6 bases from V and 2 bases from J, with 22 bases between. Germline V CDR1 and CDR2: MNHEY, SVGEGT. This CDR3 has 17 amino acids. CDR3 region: CASSHYSAPRGNTEAFF. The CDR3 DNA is TGTGCCAGCAGCCACTATAGTGCCCCCAGGGGTAACACTGAAGCTTTCTTT.

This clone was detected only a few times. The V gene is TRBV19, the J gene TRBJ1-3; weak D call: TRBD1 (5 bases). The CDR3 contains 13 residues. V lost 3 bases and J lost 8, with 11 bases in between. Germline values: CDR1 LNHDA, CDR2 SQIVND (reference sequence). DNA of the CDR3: TGTGCCAGTAGTATCGGGACTTCGGACACCATATATTTT. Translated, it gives CASSIGTSDTIYF. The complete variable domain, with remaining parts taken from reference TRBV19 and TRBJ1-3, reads DGGITQSPKYLFRKEGQNVTLSCEQNLNHDAMYWYRQDPGQGLRLIYYSQIVNDFQKGDIAEGYSVSREKKESFPLTVTSAQKNPTAFYLCASSIGTSDTIYFGEGSWLTVV.

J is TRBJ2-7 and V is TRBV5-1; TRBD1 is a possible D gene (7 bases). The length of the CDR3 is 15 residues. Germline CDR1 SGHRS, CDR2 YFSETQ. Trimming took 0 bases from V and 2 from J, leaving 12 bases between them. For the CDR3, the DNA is TGCGCCAGCAGCTTGGCGGCAGGGGGGCCCTACGAGCAGTACTTC. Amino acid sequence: CASSLAAGGPYEQYF.

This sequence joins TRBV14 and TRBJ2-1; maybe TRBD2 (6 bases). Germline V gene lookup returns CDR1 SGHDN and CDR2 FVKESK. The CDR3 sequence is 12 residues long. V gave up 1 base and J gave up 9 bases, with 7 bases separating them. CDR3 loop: CASSQAEGEQFF. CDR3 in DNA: TGTGCCAGCAGCCAAGCGGAGGGTGAGCAGTTCTTC.

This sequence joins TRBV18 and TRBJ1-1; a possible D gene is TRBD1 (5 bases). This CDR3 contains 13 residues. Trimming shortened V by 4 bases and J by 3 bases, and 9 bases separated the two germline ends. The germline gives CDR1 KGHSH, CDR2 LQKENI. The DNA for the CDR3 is TGTGCCAGCTCACTTACAGGTGACACTGAAGCTTTCTTT. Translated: CASSLTGDTEAFF.

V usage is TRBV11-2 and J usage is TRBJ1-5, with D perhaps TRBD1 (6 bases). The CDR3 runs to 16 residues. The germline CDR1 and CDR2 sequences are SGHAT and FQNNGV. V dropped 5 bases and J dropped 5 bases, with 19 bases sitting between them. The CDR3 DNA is TGTGCCAGCAGCCAAGATTCGGCGGGGGCGCATCAGCCCCAGCATTTT. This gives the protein CASSQDSAGAHQPQHF.

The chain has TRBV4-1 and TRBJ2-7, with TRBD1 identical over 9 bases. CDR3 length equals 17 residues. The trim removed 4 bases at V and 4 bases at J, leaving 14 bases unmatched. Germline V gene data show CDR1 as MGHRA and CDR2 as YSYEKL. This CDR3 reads CASSPAMSGTGLYEQYF. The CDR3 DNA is TGCGCCAGCAGCCCCGCGATGTCTGGGACAGGGCTTTACGAGCAGTACTTC.